This TCR beta chain is from a study of lymphopenia after photon versus proton radiotherapy. The repertoire was sequenced with immunoSEQ multiplex PCR; TCRdb's copy has only in-frame clones and lacks some. The table records more than 20,000 clones, approximately 85% of them present only once. Germline CDR1 KGHSH, CDR2 LQKENI. V was pared by 5 bases and J by 3 bases, with 13 bases between. This CDR3 contains 14 residues. This clone was seen just once. The input for sequencing was peripheral blood, taken from a patient treated with photon-based radiotherapy. The chain links TRBV18 to TRBJ2-5, with D possibly TRBD2 on 6 matching bases. This TCR derives from a young man with gastric cancer. The CDR3 is CASSSLRGEETQYF. CDR3 sequence (DNA): TGTGCCAGCTCATCACTGCGGGGAGAAGAGACCCAGTACTTC.